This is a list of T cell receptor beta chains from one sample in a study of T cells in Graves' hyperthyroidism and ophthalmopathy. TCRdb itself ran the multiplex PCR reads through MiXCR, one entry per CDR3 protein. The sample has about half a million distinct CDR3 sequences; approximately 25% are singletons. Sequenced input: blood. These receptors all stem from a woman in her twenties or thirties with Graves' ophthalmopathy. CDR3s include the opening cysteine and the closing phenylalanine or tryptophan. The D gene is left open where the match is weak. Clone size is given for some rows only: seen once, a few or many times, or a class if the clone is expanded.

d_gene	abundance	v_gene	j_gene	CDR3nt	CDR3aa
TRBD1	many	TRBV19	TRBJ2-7	TGTGCCAGCTCCCGCGGGACAGGGGGCCTGGGGTCCTACGAGCAGTACTTC	CASSRGTGGLGSYEQYF
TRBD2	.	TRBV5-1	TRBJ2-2	TGCGCCAGCACTGGGACTAGCGGGTCCGGGGAGCTGTTTTTT	CASTGTSGSGELFF
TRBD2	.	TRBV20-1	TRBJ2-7	TGCAGTGCTAGAGATCCGGGACTAGCGGGCGGCGAGCAGTACTTC	CSARDPGLAGGEQYF
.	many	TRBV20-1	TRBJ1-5	TGCAGTGCCCCCGGTGGGGCCAATAGCAATCAGCCCCAGCATTTT	CSAPGGANSNQPQHF
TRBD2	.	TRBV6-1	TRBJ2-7	TGTACCAGCAGACCTCTTCTAGCGGGGTCCTACGAGCAGTACTTC	CTSRPLLAGSYEQYF
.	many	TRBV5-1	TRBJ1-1	TGCGCCAGCAGTTTTGATGGTCGGTTTGACACTGAAGCTTTCTTT	CASSFDGRFDTEAFF
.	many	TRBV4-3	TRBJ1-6	TGCGCCAGCAGCCAAGATCTATTGGGGGGGGCGAATTCACCCCTCCACTTT	CASSQDLLGGANSPLHF
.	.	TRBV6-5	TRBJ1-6	TGTGCCAGCAGTTACTCGATTTCGGCAGCTCGGATTCCACCCCTCCACTTT	CASSYSISAARIPPLHF
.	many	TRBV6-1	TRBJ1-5	TGTGCCAGCAGTGGGGGAGGGGGAGGTCAGCCCCAGCATTTT	CASSGGGGGQPQHF
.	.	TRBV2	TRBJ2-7	TGTGCCAGCCATGGAGGGGGCGCTTCCTACGAGCAGTACTTC	CASHGGGASYEQYF
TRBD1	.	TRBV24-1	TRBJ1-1	TGTGCCACCAGTGATGCCGGGACAGAAACTTTCTTT	CATSDAGTETFF
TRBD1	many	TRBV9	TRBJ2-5	TGTGCCAGCAGTCCTAAGGACAGGGTCCTGGGGGCCCAAGAGACCCAGTACTTC	CASSPKDRVLGAQETQYF
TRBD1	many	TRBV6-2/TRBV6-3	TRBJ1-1	TGTGCCAGCGGACAGGGTCGGCCTGAAGCTTTCTTT	CASGQGRPEAFF
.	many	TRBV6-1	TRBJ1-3	TGTGCCAGCAGTGAAGTGAGGCCAGGTGCTTCTGGGAACACCATATATTTT	CASSEVRPGASGNTIYF
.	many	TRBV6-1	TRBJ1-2	TGTGCCAGCAGTGAACCCGCAGGGTCCCATGGCTACACCTTC	CASSEPAGSHGYTF
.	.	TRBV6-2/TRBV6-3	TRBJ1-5	TGTGCCAGCAGCTCACTTCCCTACTTCAATCAGCCCCAGCATTTT	CASSSLPYFNQPQHF
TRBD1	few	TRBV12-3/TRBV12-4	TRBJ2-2	TGTGCCAGCAGCTCCGGGACAGGAGTCGGGGAGCTGTTTTTT	CASSSGTGVGELFF
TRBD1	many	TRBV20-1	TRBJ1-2	TGCAGTGCTAGCGGGACAGGGGACTATGGCTACACCTTC	CSASGTGDYGYTF
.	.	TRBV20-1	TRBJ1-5	TGCAGTGCTGATCAGGCGGGCAATCAGCCTCAGCATTTT	CSADQAGNQPQHF
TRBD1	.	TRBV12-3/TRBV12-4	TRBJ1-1	TGTGCCAGCACCCCCGGGACAGGGGTAACTGAAGCTTTCTTT	CASTPGTGVTEAFF
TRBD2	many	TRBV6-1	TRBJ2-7	TGTGCCAGCAGTGTTCGTCAGGGAGGGAACGAGCAGTACTTC	CASSVRQGGNEQYF
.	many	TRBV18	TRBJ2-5	TGTGCCAGCTCACCACGGGAAGGGAACAATCAAGAGACCCAGTACTTC	CASSPREGNNQETQYF